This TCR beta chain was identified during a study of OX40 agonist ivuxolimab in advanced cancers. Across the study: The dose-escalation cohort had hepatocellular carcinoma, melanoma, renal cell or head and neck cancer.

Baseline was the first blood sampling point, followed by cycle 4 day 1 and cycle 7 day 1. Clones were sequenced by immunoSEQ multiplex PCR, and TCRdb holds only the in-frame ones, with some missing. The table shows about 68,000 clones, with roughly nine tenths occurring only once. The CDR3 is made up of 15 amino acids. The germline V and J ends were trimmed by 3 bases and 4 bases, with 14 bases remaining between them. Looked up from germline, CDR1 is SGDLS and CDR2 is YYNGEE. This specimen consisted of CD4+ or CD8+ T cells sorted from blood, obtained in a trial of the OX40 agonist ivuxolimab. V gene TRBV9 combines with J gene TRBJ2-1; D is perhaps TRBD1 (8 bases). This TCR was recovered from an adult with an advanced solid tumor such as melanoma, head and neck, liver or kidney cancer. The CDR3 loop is CASSDRGTNYNEQFF. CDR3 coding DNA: TGTGCCAGCAGCGACAGGGGGACTAATTACAATGAGCAGTTCTTC.